Described below is a single TCR beta chain sequence and its context. Its target is unknown. One entry per CDR3 protein, called by TCRdb with MiXCR from the RT-PCR reads. The sample consists of some 800,000 distinct CDR3 sequences, about 20% of them appearing once. V dropped 6 bases and J dropped 7 bases, with 15 bases sitting between them. The CDR3 contains 13 residues. Per the germline V gene, CDR1 is ENHRY and CDR2 is SYGVKD. The data stem from a study of response to subunit inactivated influenza vaccine. Study outcomes and limitations: Authors suggested that a seasonal influenza vaccination recruits few new T cells each time.

The chain links TRBV10-3 to TRBJ1-2; D might be TRBD1 (5 bases). The clonotype originates from a man aged 50-60 years who received an inactivated influenza vaccine. The sequencing used PBMCs from blood, collected less than 6 days after vaccination. CDR3 sequence (DNA): TGTGCCATCAGGGACATCCCACGAGGTGGCTACACCTTC. This sequence encodes CAIRDIPRGGYTF.